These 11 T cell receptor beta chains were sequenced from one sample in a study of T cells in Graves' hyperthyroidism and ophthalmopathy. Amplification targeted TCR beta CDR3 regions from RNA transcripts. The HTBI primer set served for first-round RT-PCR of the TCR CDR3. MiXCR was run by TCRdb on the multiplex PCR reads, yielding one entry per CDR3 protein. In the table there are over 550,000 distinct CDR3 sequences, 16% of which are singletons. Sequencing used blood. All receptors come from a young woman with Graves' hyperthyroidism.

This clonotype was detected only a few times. CDR3 region: CASRRDLSRETQYF. The CDR3, as DNA: TGTGCCAGCAGGCGGGACCTCTCAAGGGAGACCCAGTACTTC. This chain links TRBV12-3 or TRBV12-4 with TRBJ2-5, with D possibly being TRBD2 (6 bases). Trimming shortened V by 6 bases and J by 5 bases, and 16 bases separated the two germline ends. This CDR3 is built from 14 residues.

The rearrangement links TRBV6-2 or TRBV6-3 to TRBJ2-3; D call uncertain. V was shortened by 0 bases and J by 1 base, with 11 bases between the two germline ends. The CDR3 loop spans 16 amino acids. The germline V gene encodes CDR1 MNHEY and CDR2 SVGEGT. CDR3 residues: CASSYSKLSRTDTQYF. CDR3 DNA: TGTGCCAGCAGTTACTCGAAACTCTCTCGCACAGATACGCAGTATTTT.

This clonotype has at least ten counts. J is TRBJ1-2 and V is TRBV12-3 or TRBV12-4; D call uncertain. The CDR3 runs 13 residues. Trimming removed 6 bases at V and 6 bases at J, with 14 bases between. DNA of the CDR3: TGTGCCAGCAGGCCGGGGAATTTTCATGGCTACACCTTC. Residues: CASRPGNFHGYTF.

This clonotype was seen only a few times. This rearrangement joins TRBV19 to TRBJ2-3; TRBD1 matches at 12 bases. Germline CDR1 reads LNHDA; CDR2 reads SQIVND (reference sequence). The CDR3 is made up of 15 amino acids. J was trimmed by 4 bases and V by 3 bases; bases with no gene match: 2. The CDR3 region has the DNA TGTGCCAGTAGTATGAGGGACAGGGGGCCAGATACGCAGTATTTT. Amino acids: CASSMRDRGPDTQYF.

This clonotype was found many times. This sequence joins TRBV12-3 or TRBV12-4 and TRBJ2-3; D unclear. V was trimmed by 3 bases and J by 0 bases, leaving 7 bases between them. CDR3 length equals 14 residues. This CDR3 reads CASSLTLSTDTQYF. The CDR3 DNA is TGTGCCAGCAGTTTGACCTTGAGCACAGATACGCAGTATTTT.

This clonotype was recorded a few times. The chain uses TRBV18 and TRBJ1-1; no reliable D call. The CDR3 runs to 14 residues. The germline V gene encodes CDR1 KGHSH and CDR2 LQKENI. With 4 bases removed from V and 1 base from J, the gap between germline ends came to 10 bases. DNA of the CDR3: TGTGCCAGCTCACGCCCAGACTGGAACACTGAAGCTTTCTTT. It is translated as CASSRPDWNTEAFF. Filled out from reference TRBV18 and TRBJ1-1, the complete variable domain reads NAGVMQNPRHLVRRRGQEARLRCSPMKGHSHVYWYRQLPEEGLKFMVYLQKENIIDESGMPKERFSAEFPKEGPSILRIQQVVRGDSAAYFCASSRPDWNTEAFFGQGTRLTVV.

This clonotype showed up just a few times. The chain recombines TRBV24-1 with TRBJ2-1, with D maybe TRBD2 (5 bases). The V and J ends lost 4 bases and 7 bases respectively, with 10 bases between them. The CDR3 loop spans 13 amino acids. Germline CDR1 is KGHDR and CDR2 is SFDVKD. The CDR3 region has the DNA TGTGCCACCAGTGACCGGAGGTGGAATGAGCAGTTCTTC. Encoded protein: CATSDRRWNEQFF.

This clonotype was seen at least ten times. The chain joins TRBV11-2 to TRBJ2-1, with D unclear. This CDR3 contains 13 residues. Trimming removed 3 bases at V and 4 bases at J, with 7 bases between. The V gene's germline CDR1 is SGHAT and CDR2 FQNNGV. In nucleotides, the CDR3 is TGTGCCAGCAGCTTGCAGGTTTACAATGAGCAGTTCTTC. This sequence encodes CASSLQVYNEQFF.

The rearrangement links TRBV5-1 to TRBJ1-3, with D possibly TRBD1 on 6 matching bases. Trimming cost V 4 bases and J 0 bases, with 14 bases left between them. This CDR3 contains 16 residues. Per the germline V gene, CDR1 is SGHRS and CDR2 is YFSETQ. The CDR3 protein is CASSPQGQLSGNTIYF. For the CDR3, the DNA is TGCGCCAGCAGCCCACAGGGCCAACTCTCTGGAAACACCATATATTTT.

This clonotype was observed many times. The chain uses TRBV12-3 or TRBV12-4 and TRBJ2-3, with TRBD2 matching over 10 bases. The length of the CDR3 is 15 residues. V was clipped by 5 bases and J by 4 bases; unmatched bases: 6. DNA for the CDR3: TGTGCCAGCAGTCAGCTAGCGGGAGTTGCAGATACGCAGTATTTT. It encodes CASSQLAGVADTQYF.

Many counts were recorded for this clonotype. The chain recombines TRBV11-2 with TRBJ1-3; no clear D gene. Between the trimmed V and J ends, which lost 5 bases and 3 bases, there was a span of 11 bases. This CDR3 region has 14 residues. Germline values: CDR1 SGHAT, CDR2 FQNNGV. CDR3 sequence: CASSPGSGGNTIYF. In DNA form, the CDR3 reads TGTGCCAGCAGCCCCGGGTCAGGTGGAAACACCATATATTTT.